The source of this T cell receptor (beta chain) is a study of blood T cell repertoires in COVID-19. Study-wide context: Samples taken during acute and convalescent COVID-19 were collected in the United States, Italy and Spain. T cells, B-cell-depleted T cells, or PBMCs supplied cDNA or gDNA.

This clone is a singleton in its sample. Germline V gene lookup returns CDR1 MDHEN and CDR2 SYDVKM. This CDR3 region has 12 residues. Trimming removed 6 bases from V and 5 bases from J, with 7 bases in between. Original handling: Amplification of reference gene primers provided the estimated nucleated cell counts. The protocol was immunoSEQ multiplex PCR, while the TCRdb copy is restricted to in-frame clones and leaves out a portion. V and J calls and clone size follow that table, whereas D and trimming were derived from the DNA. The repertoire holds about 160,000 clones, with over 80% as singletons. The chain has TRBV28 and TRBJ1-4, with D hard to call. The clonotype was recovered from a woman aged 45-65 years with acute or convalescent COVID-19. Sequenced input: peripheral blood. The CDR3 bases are TGTGCCAGCAGCCCCCTCAATGAAAAACTGTTTTTT. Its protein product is CASSPLNEKLFF.